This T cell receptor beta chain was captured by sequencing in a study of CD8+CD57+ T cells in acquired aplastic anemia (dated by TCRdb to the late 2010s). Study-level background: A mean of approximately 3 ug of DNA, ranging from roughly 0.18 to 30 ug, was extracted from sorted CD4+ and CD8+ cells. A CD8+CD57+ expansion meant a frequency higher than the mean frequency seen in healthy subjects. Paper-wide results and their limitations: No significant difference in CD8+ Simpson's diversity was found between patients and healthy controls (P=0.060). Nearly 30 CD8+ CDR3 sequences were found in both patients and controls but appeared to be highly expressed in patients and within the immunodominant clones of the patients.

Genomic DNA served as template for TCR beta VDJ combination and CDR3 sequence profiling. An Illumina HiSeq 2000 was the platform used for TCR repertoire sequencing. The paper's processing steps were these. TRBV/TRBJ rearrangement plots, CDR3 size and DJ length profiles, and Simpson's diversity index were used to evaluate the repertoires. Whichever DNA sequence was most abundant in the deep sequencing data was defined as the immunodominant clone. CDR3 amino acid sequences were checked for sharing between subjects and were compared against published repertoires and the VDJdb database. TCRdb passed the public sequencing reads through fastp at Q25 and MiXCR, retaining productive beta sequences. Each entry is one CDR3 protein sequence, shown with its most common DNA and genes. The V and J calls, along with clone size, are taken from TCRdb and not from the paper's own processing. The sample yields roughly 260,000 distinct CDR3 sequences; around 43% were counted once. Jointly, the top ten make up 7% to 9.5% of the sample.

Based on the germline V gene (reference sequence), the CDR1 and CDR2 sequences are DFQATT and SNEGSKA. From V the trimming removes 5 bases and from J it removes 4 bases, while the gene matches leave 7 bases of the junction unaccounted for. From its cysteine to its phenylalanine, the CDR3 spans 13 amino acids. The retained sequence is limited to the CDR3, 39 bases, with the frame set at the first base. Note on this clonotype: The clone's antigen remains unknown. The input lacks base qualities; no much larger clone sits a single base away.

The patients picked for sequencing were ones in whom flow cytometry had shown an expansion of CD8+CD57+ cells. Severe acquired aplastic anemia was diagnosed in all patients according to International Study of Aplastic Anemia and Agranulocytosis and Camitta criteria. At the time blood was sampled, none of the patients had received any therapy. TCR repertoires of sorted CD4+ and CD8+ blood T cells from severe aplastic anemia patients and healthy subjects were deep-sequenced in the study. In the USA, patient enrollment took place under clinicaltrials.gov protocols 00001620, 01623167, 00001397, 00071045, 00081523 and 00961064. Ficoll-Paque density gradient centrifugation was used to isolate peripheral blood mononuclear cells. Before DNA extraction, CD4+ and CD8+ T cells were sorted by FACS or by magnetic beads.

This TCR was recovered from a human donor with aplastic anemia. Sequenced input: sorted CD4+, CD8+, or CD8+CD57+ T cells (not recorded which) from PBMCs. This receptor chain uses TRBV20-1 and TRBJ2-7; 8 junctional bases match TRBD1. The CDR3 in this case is CSACGTGSYEQYF. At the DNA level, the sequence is TGCAGTGCTTGCGGGACAGGTTCTTACGAGCAGTACTTC.